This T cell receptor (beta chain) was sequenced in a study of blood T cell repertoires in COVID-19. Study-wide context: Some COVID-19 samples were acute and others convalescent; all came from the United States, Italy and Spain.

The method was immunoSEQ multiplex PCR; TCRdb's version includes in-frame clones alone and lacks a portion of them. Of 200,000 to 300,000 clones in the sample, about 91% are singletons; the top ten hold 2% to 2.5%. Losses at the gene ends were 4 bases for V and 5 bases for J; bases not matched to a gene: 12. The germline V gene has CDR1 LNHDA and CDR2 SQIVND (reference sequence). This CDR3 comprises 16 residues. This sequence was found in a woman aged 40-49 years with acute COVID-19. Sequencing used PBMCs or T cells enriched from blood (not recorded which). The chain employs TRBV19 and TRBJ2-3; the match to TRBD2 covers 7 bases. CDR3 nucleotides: TGTGCCAGTAGTAAGGCCCAAGCGGGACCCTTAGATACGCAGTATTTT. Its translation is CASSKAQAGPLDTQYF.